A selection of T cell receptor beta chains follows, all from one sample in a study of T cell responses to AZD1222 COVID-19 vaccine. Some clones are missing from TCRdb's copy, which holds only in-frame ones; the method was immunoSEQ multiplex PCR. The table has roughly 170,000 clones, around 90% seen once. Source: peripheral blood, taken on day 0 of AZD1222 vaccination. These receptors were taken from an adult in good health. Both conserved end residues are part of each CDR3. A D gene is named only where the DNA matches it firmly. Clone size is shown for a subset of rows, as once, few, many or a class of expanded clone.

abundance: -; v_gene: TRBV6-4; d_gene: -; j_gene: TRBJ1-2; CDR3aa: CASIGTPNYGYTF; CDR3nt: TGTGCCAGCATTGGGACGCCTAACTATGGCTACACCTTC
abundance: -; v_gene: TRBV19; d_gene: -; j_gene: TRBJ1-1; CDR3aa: CASSMGRWNTEAFF; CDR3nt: TGTGCCAGTAGTATGGGTAGGTGGAACACTGAAGCTTTCTTT
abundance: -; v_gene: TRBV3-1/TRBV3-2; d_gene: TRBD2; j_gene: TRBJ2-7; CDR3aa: CASSQGSGAGEQYF; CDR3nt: TGTGCCAGCAGCCAAGGTAGCGGGGCGGGCGAGCAGTACTTC
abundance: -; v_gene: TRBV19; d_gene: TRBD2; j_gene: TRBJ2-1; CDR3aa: CASKSGTSGIYNEQFF; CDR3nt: TGTGCCAGTAAATCCGGGACTAGCGGAATCTACAATGAGCAGTTCTTC
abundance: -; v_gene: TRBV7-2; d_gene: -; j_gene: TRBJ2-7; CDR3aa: CASSFYGYEQYF; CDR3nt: TGTGCCAGCAGCTTCTACGGATACGAGCAGTACTTC
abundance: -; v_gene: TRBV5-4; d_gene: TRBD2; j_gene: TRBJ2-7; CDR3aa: CASSFGLAGGPGYEQYF; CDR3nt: TGTGCCAGCAGCTTCGGACTAGCGGGAGGGCCTGGGTACGAGCAGTACTTC
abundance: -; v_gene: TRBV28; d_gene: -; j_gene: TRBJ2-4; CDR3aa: CASSFPQGGNIQYF; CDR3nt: TGTGCCAGCAGTTTCCCGCAGGGTGGGAACATTCAGTACTTC
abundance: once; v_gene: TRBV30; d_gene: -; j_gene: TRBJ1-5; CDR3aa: CAWGQGNNQPQHF; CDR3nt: TGTGCCTGGGGGCAGGGGAACAATCAGCCCCAGCATTTT
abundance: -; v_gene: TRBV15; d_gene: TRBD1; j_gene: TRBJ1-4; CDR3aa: CATSGTGGEKLFF; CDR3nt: TGTGCCACCAGCGGAACAGGGGGTGAAAAACTGTTTTTT
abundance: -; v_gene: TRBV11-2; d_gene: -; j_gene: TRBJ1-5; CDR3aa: CASSRSGLGQPQHF; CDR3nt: TGTGCCAGCAGCCGGTCAGGGTTAGGTCAGCCCCAGCATTTT
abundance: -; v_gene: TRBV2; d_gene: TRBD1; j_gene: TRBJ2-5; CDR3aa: CASSVGQGIRETQYF; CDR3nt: TGTGCCAGCAGTGTGGGACAGGGGATAAGAGAGACCCAGTACTTC
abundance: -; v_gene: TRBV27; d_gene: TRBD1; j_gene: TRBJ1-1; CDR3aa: CASSFRTGSSEAFF; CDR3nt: TGTGCCAGCAGTTTCCGGACAGGGTCCTCGGAGGCTTTCTTT
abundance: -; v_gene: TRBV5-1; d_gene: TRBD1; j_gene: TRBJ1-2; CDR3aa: CASSSTGASNYGYTF; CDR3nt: TGCGCCAGCAGCTCCACAGGGGCCTCTAACTATGGCTACACCTTC
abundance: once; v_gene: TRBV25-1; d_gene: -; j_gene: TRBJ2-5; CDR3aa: CASSGPGETQYF; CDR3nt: TGTGCCAGCAGTGGGCCAGGGGAGACCCAGTACTTC
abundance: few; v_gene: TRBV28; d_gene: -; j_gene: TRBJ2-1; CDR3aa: CASSSPLPASNEQFF; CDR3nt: TGTGCCAGCAGTTCCCCACTCCCAGCAAGCAATGAGCAGTTCTTC
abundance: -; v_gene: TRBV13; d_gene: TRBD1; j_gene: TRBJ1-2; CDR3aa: CASSVGTGGSNYGYTF; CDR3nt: TGTGCCAGCAGCGTCGGGACAGGGGGCTCTAACTATGGCTACACCTTC
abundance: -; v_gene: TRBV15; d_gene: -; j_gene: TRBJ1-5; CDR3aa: CATSRLLEGPQHF; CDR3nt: TGTGCCACCAGCAGGCTCCTTGAGGGGCCCCAGCATTTT
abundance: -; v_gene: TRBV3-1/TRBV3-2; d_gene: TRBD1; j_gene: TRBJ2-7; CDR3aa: CASSQDRGPYEQYF; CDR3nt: TGTGCCAGCAGCCAAGACAGGGGGCCCTACGAGCAGTACTTC
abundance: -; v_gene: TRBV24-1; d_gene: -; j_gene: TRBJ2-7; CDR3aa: CATSEGGRYFF; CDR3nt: TGTGCCACCAGTGAGGGGGGACGGTATTTTTTC
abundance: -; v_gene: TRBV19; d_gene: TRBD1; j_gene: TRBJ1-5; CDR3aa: CASKLTGSNQPQHF; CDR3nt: TGTGCCAGTAAACTGACAGGGAGCAATCAGCCCCAGCATTTT
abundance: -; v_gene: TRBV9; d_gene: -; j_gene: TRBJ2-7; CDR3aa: CASSVGHSYEQYF; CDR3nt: TGTGCCAGCAGCGTTGGGCACTCCTACGAGCAGTACTTC
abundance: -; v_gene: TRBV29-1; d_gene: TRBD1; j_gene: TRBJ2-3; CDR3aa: CSAIHRDSYTDTQYF; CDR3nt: TGCAGCGCCATCCACCGGGACAGCTACACAGATACGCAGTATTTT
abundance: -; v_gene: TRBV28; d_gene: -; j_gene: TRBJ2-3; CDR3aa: CASGGTYTTDTQYF; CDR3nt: TGTGCCAGCGGCGGGACTTACACAACAGATACGCAGTATTTT
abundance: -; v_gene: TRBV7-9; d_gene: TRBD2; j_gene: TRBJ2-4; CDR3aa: CASSGRTSGENIQYF; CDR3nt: TGTGCCAGCAGCGGACGGACTAGCGGGGAAAACATTCAGTACTTC
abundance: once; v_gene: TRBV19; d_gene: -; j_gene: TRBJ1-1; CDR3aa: CASSSGPSGTEAFF; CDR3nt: TGTGCCAGTAGTTCCGGACCGTCGGGCACTGAAGCTTTCTTT
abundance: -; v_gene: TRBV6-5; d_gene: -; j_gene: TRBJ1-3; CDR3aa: CASSYSGTKDTIYF; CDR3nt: TGTGCCAGCAGTTACTCAGGGACAAAGGACACCATATATTTT
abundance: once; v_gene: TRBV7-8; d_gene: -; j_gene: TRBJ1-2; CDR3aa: CASSLVPGDYGYTF; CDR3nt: TGTGCCAGCAGCTTAGTTCCAGGGGACTATGGCTACACCTTC
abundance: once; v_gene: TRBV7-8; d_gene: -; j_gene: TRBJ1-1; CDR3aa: CASSLAVPMGENTEAFF; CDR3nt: TGTGCCAGCAGCTTAGCTGTCCCCATGGGAGAGAACACTGAAGCTTTCTTT
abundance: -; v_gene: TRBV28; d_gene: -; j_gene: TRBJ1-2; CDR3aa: CASRPTGSQRGYTF; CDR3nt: TGTGCCAGCAGACCCACAGGGAGTCAAAGGGGCTACACCTTC
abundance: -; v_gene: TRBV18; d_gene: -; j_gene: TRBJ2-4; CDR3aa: CASSPIGGLLKNIQYF; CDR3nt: TGTGCCAGCTCACCAATCGGGGGCCTTCTCAAAAACATTCAGTACTTC
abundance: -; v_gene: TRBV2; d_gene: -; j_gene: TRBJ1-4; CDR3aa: CASRRPDVLLNEKLFF; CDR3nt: TGTGCCAGCAGACGTCCGGACGTCCTCCTTAATGAAAAACTGTTTTTT
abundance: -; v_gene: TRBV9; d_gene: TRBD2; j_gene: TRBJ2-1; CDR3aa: CASRLGLAGHNEQFF; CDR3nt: TGTGCCAGCAGGCTGGGACTAGCGGGACACAATGAGCAGTTCTTC
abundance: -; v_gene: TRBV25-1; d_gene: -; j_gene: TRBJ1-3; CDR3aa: CASSERWDTLSGNTIYF; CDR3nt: TGTGCCAGCAGTGAAAGGTGGGACACCCTCTCTGGAAACACCATATATTTT
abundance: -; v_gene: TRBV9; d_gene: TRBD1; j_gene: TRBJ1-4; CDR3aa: CASSPQATGGNEKLFF; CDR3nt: TGTGCCAGCAGCCCCCAGGCGACAGGGGGGAATGAAAAACTGTTTTTT
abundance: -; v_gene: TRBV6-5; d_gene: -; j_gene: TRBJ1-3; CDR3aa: CASKEGASGNTIYF; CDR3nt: TGTGCCAGCAAGGAAGGAGCCTCTGGAAACACCATATATTTT
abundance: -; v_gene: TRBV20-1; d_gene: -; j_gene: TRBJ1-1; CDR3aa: CSAAGGPEAFF; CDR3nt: TGCAGTGCGGCTGGAGGGCCCGAAGCTTTCTTT
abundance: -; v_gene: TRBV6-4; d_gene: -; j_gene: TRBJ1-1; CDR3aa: CASSDPVAGKAFF; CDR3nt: TGTGCCAGCAGTGACCCTGTCGCGGGGAAAGCTTTCTTT